What follows describes a single T cell receptor beta chain. What it recognizes is unknown. This entry is derived from a study of OX40 agonist ivuxolimab in advanced cancers. About the study: The dose-escalation cohort had hepatocellular carcinoma, melanoma, renal cell or head and neck cancer. Three patients, one with hepatocellular carcinoma and two with cutaneous melanoma, responded partially. General study findings and limits: The study observed clonal expansion of CD4+ and CD8+ blood T cells by week 6 at 0.1 to 3.0 mg/kg.

Using immunoSEQ multiplex PCR, the repertoire was profiled, and TCRdb retains in-frame clones only, with some absent. This table has 48,000 or so clones, under 95% appearing once. V dropped 4 bases and J dropped 1 base, with 22 bases sitting between them. This CDR3 spans 18 amino acids. Germline-derived CDR1 and CDR2 are SEHNR and FQNEAQ (reference sequence). This TCR was recovered from an adult with an advanced solid tumor such as melanoma, head and neck, liver or kidney cancer. This sequence joins TRBV7-9 and TRBJ1-1; D unclear. The material was CD4+ or CD8+ T cells sorted from blood, obtained in a trial of the OX40 agonist ivuxolimab. The CDR3 sequence: CASSSTLRGPRGNTEAFF. For the CDR3, the DNA is TGTGCCAGCAGCTCCACCCTTCGAGGCCCACGGGGGAACACTGAAGCTTTCTTT.